This TCR beta chain originates from a study of CD8 T cells in ankylosing spondylitis. Regarding the study as a whole: One TCR beta motif, made up of roughly eight highly homologous variants, appeared characteristic of ankylosing spondylitis blood. Within peripheral blood, clones linked to disease were CD8+ and relatively rare.

For TCR beta, libraries came from quantitative 5'-RACE with molecular barcodes. One entry per CDR3 protein, called by TCRdb with MiXCR from the 5' RACE reads. Of around 130,000 distinct CDR3 sequences listed, around 9% were seen once; the top ten hold approximately 3.3%. This clonotype has a handful of counts. Its antigen is not identified. Sequencing used blood, either unsorted or a sorted T cell fraction (not recorded which). This sequence was found in a male donor with ankylosing spondylitis or in good health (not recorded which).

The CDR3 DNA sequence: TGCAGTGCTGCCCCCTTGGGTCCCAATCAGCCCCAGCATTTT. Encoded protein: CSAAPLGPNQPQHF. The chain couples TRBV20-1 to TRBJ1-5; D unresolved. The germline CDR1 and CDR2 sequences are DFQATT and SNEGSKA (reference sequence). V lost 5 bases and J 3 bases, leaving 14 bases between the germline ends. The length of the CDR3 is 14 residues.